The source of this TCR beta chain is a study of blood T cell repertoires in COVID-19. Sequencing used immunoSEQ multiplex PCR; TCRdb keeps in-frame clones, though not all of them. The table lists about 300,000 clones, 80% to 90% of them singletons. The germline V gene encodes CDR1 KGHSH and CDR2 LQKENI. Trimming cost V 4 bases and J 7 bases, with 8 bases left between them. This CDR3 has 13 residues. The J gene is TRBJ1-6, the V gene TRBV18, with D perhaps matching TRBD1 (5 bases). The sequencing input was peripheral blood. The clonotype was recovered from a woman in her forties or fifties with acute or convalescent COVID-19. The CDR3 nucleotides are TGTGCCAGCTCACGGGGCGAGAATTCACCCCTCCACTTT. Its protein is CASSRGENSPLHF. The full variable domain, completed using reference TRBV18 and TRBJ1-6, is NAGVMQNPRHLVRRRGQEARLRCSPMKGHSHVYWYRQLPEEGLKFMVYLQKENIIDESGMPKERFSAEFPKEGPSILRIQQVVRGDSAAYFCASSRGENSPLHFGNGTRLTVT.